This is a list of T cell receptor beta chains from one sample in a study of T cells in Graves' hyperthyroidism and ophthalmopathy. TCRdb reanalysed the multiplex PCR reads using MiXCR and keeps one entry per CDR3 protein. The data contain roughly 500,000 distinct CDR3 sequences, approximately 48% of them singletons. Sample: peripheral blood or thyroid tissue (not recorded which). These receptors originate from an adult woman with Graves' disease, either hyperthyroidism or ophthalmopathy (not recorded which). The CDR3 runs from the conserved cysteine through the conserved F or W. The D gene is left open where the match is weak. Clone size, where shown, is once, few, many, or a class for clones that have expanded.

j_call | v_call | d_call | clone_size | cdr3_nt | cdr3_aa
TRBJ1-1 | TRBV7-2 | NA | NA | TGTGCCAGCAGCTTAGGATCCCCAGGTTCCCTGGGAGCTTTCTTT | CASSLGSPGSLGAFF
TRBJ2-7 | TRBV7-8 | TRBD1 | few | TGTGCCAGCAGCGCCCCCGGGACAGGAGGGCCCTCGAGCTCCTACGAGCAGTACTTC | CASSAPGTGGPSSSYEQYF
TRBJ2-5 | TRBV7-9 | NA | once | TGTGCCAGCAGCTTAGCGGCAGGGGAGGAGACCCAGTACTTC | CASSLAAGEETQYF
TRBJ2-7 | TRBV9 | NA | NA | TGTGCCAGCAGCGTAGAACAGGATGCTATCTACGAGCAGTACTTC | CASSVEQDAIYEQYF
TRBJ1-1 | TRBV10-3 | TRBD1 | few | TGTGCCACTGGACAGGGGAACACTGAAGCTTTCTTT | CATGQGNTEAFF
TRBJ1-1 | TRBV10-3 | NA | NA | TGTGCCACCTCCTGGGGGGGACTCATGAACACTGAAGCTTTCTTT | CATSWGGLMNTEAFF
TRBJ1-5 | TRBV20-1 | NA | NA | TGCAGTGCTAGAGAGGGTGGGGGTTCCAATCAGCCCCAGCATTTT | CSAREGGGSNQPQHF
TRBJ2-5 | TRBV7-9 | NA | NA | TGTGCCAGCAGCTTGAATGACCTGGGGGGCGGAGAGACCCAGTACTTC | CASSLNDLGGGETQYF
TRBJ1-5 | TRBV5-5 | NA | NA | TGTGCCAGCAGCTTGTTGATGTGGGATCAGCCCCAGCATTTT | CASSLLMWDQPQHF
TRBJ2-2 | TRBV10-3 | NA | NA | TGTGCCAGCAGGGTACGTGGAGAACAGGGGCTGTTTTTT | CASRVRGEQGLFF
TRBJ1-4 | TRBV5-1 | NA | NA | TGCGCCAGCAGCTGGGGGAAACGAAAACTGTTTTTT | CASSWGKRKLFF
TRBJ2-7 | TRBV10-3 | NA | NA | TGTGCCATCGGCAGGGAAGTCTACGAGCAGTACTTC | CAIGREVYEQYF
TRBJ1-2 | TRBV7-2 | TRBD1 | few | TGTGCCAGCAAATCCTCCAGGGGGGACGATGGCTACACCTTC | CASKSSRGDDGYTF
TRBJ1-5 | TRBV6-6 | NA | many | TGTGCCAGCAGTTACTCGAGCAGGGGATCTTATAGCAATCAGCCCCAGCATTTT | CASSYSSRGSYSNQPQHF
TRBJ2-7 | TRBV29-1 | TRBD2 | few | TGCAGCTTGGCCGGGACTAGCGCGTACGAGCAGTACTTC | CSLAGTSAYEQYF
TRBJ2-7 | TRBV5-6 | TRBD2 | NA | TGTGCCAGCAGTTCTTCCCGACTAGCGAGCTACGAGCAGTACTTC | CASSSSRLASYEQYF
TRBJ2-7 | TRBV4-3 | TRBD2 | few | TGCGCCAGCAGCCGGACCACCTTGACTAGCGGGAGCTCCTACGAGCAGTACTTC | CASSRTTLTSGSSYEQYF
TRBJ2-3 | TRBV7-3 | NA | few | TGTGCCAGCAGCCCGAGGGGGGAGACAGATACGCAGTATTTT | CASSPRGETDTQYF
TRBJ2-5 | TRBV10-3 | TRBD2 | NA | TGTGCCATCAGGGGAGGACTAGCGTCAGAGACCCAGTACTTC | CAIRGGLASETQYF
TRBJ1-5 | TRBV10-2 | NA | NA | TGCGCCAGCAGTGTTGGCCTAGCGGGCACCTACGAGCATTTT | CASSVGLAGTYEHF
TRBJ2-2 | TRBV20-1 | NA | NA | TGCAGTGCTAGAGTTCTACCTAACTCGAACACCGGGGAGCTGTTTTTT | CSARVLPNSNTGELFF
TRBJ1-2 | TRBV14 | NA | NA | TGTGCCAGCAGCCGACGGGGCAGGGGCACTAATGGCTACACCTTC | CASSRRGRGTNGYTF
TRBJ2-6 | TRBV20-1 | NA | NA | TGCAGTGCTAGATCTCACAGGAGCTCTGGGGCCAACGTCCTGACTTTC | CSARSHRSSGANVLTF
TRBJ1-6 | TRBV7-6 | NA | few | TGTGCCAGCAGTTTACGGGACTCACCCCTCCACTTT | CASSLRDSPLHF
TRBJ1-2 | TRBV20-1 | NA | NA | TGCAGTGCTTATACCCGGGACCCCGAGGGTTATGGCTACACCTTC | CSAYTRDPEGYGYTF
TRBJ2-1 | TRBV7-2 | NA | NA | TGTGCCAGCAGCTTAGCCGGGTATGAGCAGTTCTTC | CASSLAGYEQFF
TRBJ1-1 | TRBV7-9 | NA | NA | TGTGCCAGCAGCCCCCCTTCGGGTGGGGGTGAAGCTTTCTTT | CASSPPSGGGEAFF
TRBJ1-1 | TRBV29-1 | NA | many | TGCAGCGTTATTGTGCAGGGGAACACTGAAGCTTTCTTT | CSVIVQGNTEAFF
TRBJ1-5 | TRBV24-1 | NA | many | TGTGCCACCAGTGATCCCGGGACGAGTCAGCCCCAGCATTTT | CATSDPGTSQPQHF
TRBJ1-4 | TRBV2 | NA | many | TGTGCCAGCATAGCAGGGACTAATGAAAAACTGTTTTTT | CASIAGTNEKLFF
TRBJ2-2 | TRBV2 | NA | many | TGTGCCAGCAGTGTAGAGGGTACCACCGGGGAGCTGTTTTTT | CASSVEGTTGELFF
TRBJ1-5 | TRBV10-3 | NA | NA | TGTGCCATCAACGTCGGCGGGAGGGTTGATGAGACCCAGCATTTT | CAINVGGRVDETQHF